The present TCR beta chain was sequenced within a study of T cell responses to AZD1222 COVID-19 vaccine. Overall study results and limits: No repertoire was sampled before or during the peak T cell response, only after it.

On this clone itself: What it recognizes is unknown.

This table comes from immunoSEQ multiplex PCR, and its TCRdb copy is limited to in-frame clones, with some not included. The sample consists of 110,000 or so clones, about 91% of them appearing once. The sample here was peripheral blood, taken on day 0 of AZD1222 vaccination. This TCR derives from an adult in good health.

CDR3 DNA: TGTGCCAGCAGCTCGCTTACTCGCGCTTTCTTT. Residues: CASSSLTRAFF. The rearrangement joins TRBV7-2 to TRBJ1-1, with D unclear. Germline V CDR1 and CDR2: SGHTA, FQGNSA. The CDR3 extends over 11 amino acids. Trimming pared 4 bases from V and 11 bases from J, leaving 11 bases between. The complete variable domain, with remaining parts taken from reference TRBV7-2 and TRBJ1-1, reads GAGVSQSPSNKVTEKGKDVELRCDPISGHTALYWYRQSLGQGLEFLIYFQGNSAPDKSGLPSDRFSAERTGGSVSTLTIQRTQQEDSAVYLCASSSLTRAFFGQGTRLTVV.